This T cell receptor beta chain comes out of a study of blood T cells in healthy people across ages. Next came a second PCR, run for 7 to 11 cycles, which used a sample-barcoded 5' primer along with a J-beta primer mix. Each sample yielded at least 2.5 million CDR3-containing paired-end reads. TCRdb reprocessed the 5' RACE reads via MiXCR and lists one record per CDR3 protein. The sample carries around 1,900,000 distinct CDR3 sequences, 35% to 50% recorded once. The CDR3 loop spans 14 amino acids. Germline values: CDR1 MNHEY, CDR2 SMNVEV (reference sequence). Trimming took 4 bases from V and 4 from J, leaving 13 bases between them.

The receptor comes from a human donor in good health. Material for sequencing was blood. The chain links TRBV27 to TRBJ1-2; D is possibly TRBD1 (6 bases). CDR3 nucleotides: TGTGCCAGCAGTTCCTTCGGGGGGGCCTATGGCTACACCTTC. It encodes CASSSFGGAYGYTF.